This T cell receptor beta chain is drawn from a study of Tregs in tolerant kidney transplant recipients. The study's findings and limits: Few patients were studied, so findings need validation in larger groups.

Libraries were prepared by immunoSEQ multiplex PCR; TCRdb keeps only in-frame clonotypes and omits some of them. The table includes 20,000 to 25,000 clones, approximately 81% detected once. This clone was recorded a few times. No antigen is known for it. The germline CDR1 and CDR2 sequences are LNHDA and SQIVND (reference sequence). The CDR3 runs 12 residues. V shed 4 bases and J 7 bases; nucleotides not matched to a gene: 3. Recipients received nonmyeloablative bone marrow transplants from related graft donors, with transient mixed chimerism. The TCR sequence derives from a human patient who received a combined kidney and bone marrow transplant. Some T cells may be graft donor cells. J is TRBJ1-2 and V is TRBV19, with 7 bases matching TRBD1. The sample was CD8+ T cells from blood (PBMCs), taken 6 months after the transplant. This CDR3 is CASSTGGGGYTF. As DNA, the CDR3 is TGTGCCAGTAGTACAGGGGGAGGTGGCTACACCTTC.